The entry below gives a single TCR beta chain sequence along with its context. Its binding antigen is unknown. It has no much larger one-base neighbor in the sample; base qualities were not kept. The V and J ends are trimmed by 4 bases and 5 bases, leaving 9 bases between them. Via the germline V gene, CDR1 is SNHLY and CDR2 FYNNEI. CDR3 length: 12 amino acids, cysteine to phenylalanine. The retained sequence is limited to the CDR3, 36 bases, with the frame set at the first base. The data belong to a study of T cell changes during pregnancy in multiple sclerosis (dated by TCRdb to 2018 to 2020). With regard to the full study: The study looked at changes in the T cell repertoire across pregnancy in women with multiple sclerosis.

Receptor libraries were prepared by the immunoSEQ multiplex PCR assay. TCRdb obtained this table from immuneACCESS and retained in-frame rearrangements with V and J assigned. These tables miss some clones; where compared with another copy, unresolved V genes account for less than half of the shortfall, and the remainder is unexplained. The table for this sample lists 83,000 or so clones; approximately 93% of them were counted only once. The ten largest make up about 1.7% of the sample. The origin of this receptor is a female donor in good health, enrolled as a control in a pregnancy study. This specimen consisted of peripheral blood, obtained after pregnancy. The chain is encoded by TRBV2 joined to TRBJ2-7; the D segment cannot be called with confidence. The CDR3 region has the sequence CASSVWSHEQYF. The nucleotide sequence is TGTGCCAGCAGTGTATGGAGCCACGAGCAGTACTTC.